Listed below are T cell receptor beta chains from one sample, sequenced in a study of graft-versus-host responses after intestinal transplantation. What these receptors recognize is not known. Some clones are missing from TCRdb's copy, which holds only in-frame ones; the method was immunoSEQ multiplex PCR. The sample has about 40,000 clones, roughly 95% seen once. The sample was unstimulated CD8+ T cells sorted from spleen or lymph node cells, taken before transplant. The origin of the receptors is a human donor who was the organ donor for an intestinal transplant. Both conserved end residues are trimmed from each CDR3.

V | CDR3
TRBV21-1 | ASSNDLWTKSNTEAF
TRBV19 | ASSPTGPSPYEQY
TRBV19 | ASSAMEETQY
TRBV29-1 | SVGGGWEAF
TRBV19 | ASSLTGTLGTEAF
TRBV29-1 | SVEGAEDYNEQF
TRBV9 | ASSVWGAPGNTIY
TRBV2 | ASWSGGVAETQY
TRBV7-6 | ASSPRIEFYEQY
TRBV14 | ASSLSSGGPHLFYEQY
TRBV4-1 | ASSQGENRVNEQY
TRBV7-8 | ASSLDWGTDTQY
TRBV13 | ASSLGQTAEPQH
TRBV6-5 | ASSSLLFYGYT
TRBV28 | ASSPGVGGSDTQY
TRBV6-5 | ASSRLVGRSYEQY
TRBV7-9 | ASSLDEANVLT
TRBV4-3 | ASSLLTSGGPHEQF
TRBV5-4 | ASSFVGLGDNEQF
TRBV12-5 | ASGTNTGGVVANYGYT
TRBV18 | ASSLRGTQHFLGTDTQY
TRBV27 | ASSGSRTQY
TRBV9 | ASSVGAGESSYEQY
TRBV11-2 | ASSPGYSSYEQY
TRBV5-6 | ASTDSSYEQY
TRBV11-2 | ASSFWAGGNSPLH
TRBV10-2 | ASSESRGGSSYNEQF
TRBV19 | ASSSAGGETQY
TRBV4-1 | ASSQDFRRRNTEAF
TRBV29-1 | SVQRNYGYT
TRBV5-1 | ASSLHPLSGTHSYEQY
TRBV21-1 | ASSSEGLAGGCPHYEQY
TRBV29-1 | SGMTGGGYT
TRBV4-3 | ASSPGLRVQPLH
TRBV4-2 | ASSQVGAEQY
TRBV6-5 | ASSQDNPTDTQY
TRBV5-7 | ASSLVWRGGEDEQF
TRBV20-1 | SATAQY
TRBV27 | ASSATGGSVGETQY
TRBV10-2 | ASSQGAEAF
TRBV7-9 | ASSFGQAYGQY
TRBV9 | ASSVGGSEAF
TRBV11-2 | ASSLVAGVRDTQY
TRBV7-6 | ASSPPRQETQY
TRBV9 | ASSAGPSSWREQY
TRBV11-2 | ASRGETGWDHNYGYT
TRBV5-1 | ASSLDWRGHYEQY
TRBV5-6 | ASSGDRDTQY
TRBV5-4 | ASSLLSGGADNEQF
TRBV7-9 | ASSLGLAGGVTSTDTQY
TRBV5-5 | ASSTTPGGYGYT
TRBV6-6 | ASSKLQVYNEQF
TRBV11-3 | ASSLPSYEQY
TRBV4-1 | ASSQGGRSTDTQY